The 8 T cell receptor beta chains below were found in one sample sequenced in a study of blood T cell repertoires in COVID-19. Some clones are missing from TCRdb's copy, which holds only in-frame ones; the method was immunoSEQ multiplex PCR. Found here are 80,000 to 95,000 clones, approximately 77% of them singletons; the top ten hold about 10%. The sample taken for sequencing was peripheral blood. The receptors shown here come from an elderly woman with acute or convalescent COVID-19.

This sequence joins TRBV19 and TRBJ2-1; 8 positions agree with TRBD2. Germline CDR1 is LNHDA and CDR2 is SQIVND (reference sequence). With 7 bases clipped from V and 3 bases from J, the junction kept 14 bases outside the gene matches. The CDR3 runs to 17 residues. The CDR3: CASTGGPRSSIYNEQFF. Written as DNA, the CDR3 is TGTGCCAGTACGGGAGGGCCCAGGTCCTCTATCTACAATGAGCAGTTCTTC.

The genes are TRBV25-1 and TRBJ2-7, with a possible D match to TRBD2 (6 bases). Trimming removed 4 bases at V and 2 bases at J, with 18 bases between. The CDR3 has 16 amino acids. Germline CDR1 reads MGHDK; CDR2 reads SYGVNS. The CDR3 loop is CASSGEPGVATYEQYF. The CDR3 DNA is TGTGCCAGCAGTGGGGAGCCGGGAGTCGCTACCTACGAGCAGTACTTC.

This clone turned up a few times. CDR3 sequence reads: CASSLDSPGPYNEQFF. The CDR3 DNA reads TGTGCCAGCAGCTTGGACTCGCCGGGCCCCTACAATGAGCAGTTCTTC. The V call is TRBV7-2, the J call TRBJ2-1; a possible D gene is TRBD2 (5 bases). This CDR3 contains 16 residues. V dropped 3 bases and J dropped 2 bases, with 14 bases sitting between them. Looked up from germline, CDR1 is SGHTA and CDR2 is FQGNSA.

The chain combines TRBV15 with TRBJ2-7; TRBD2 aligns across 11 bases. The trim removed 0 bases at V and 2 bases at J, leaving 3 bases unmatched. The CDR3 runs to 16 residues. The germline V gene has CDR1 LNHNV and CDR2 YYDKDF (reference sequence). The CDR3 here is CATSRDGTSGAYEQYF. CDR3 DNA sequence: TGTGCCACCAGCAGAGATGGGACTAGCGGAGCCTACGAGCAGTACTTC.

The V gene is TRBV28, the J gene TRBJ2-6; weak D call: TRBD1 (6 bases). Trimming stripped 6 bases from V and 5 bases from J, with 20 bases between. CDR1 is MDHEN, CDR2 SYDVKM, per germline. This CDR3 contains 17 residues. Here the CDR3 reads CASRSGQGGSWANVLTF. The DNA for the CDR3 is TGTGCCAGCAGGTCGGGACAAGGTGGGAGCTGGGCCAACGTCCTGACTTTC.

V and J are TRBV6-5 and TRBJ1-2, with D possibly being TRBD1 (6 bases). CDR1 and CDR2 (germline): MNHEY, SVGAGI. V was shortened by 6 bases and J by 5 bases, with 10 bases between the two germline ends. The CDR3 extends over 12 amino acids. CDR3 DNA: TGTGCCAGCAGCCAACAGGGTTATGGCTACACCTTC. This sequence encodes CASSQQGYGYTF.

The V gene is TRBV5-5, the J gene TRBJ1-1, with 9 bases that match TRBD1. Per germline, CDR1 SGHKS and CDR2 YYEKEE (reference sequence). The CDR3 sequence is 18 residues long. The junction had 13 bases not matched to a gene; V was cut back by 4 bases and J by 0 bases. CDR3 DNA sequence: TGTGCCAGCAGCCTCCAAATAGGGACAGGGCCCCTGAACACTGAAGCTTTCTTT. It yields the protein CASSLQIGTGPLNTEAFF.

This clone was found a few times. CDR3 bases: TGTGCCAGCAGCGAGACGGGGATGAACACTGAAGCTTTCTTT. Translated, it gives CASSETGMNTEAFF. The rearrangement joins TRBV9 to TRBJ1-1; D is unclear. Germline CDR1 SGDLS, CDR2 YYNGEE. There are 14 residues in the CDR3. The V and J ends lost 3 bases and 0 bases respectively, with 9 bases between them.